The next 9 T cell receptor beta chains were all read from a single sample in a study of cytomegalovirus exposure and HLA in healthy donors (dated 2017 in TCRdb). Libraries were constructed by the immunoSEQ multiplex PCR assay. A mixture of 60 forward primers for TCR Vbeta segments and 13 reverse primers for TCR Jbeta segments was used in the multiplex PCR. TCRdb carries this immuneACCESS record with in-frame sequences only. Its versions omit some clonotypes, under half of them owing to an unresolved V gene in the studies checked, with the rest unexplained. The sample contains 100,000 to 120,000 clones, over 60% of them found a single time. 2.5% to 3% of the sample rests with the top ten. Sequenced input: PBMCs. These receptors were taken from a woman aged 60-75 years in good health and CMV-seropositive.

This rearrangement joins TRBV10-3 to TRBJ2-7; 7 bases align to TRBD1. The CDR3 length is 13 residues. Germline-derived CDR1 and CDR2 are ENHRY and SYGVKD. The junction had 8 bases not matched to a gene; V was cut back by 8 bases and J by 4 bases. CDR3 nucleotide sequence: TGTGCCATCTCCCGACAGGGAGCTTACGAGCAGTACTTC. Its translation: CAISRQGAYEQYF.

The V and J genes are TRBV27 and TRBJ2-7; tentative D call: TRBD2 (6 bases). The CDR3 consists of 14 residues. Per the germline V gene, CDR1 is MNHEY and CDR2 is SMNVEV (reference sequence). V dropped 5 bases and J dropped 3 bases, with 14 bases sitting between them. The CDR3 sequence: CASSTGGAYYEQYF. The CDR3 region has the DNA TGTGCCAGCAGTACCGGGGGAGCTTACTACGAGCAGTACTTC.

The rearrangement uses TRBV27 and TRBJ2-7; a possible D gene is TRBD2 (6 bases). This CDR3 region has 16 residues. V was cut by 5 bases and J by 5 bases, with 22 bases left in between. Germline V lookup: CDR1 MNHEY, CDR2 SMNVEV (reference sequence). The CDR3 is CASSHEMIGTADEQYF. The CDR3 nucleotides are TGTGCCAGCAGTCACGAAATGATCGGGACTGCCGACGAGCAGTACTTC.

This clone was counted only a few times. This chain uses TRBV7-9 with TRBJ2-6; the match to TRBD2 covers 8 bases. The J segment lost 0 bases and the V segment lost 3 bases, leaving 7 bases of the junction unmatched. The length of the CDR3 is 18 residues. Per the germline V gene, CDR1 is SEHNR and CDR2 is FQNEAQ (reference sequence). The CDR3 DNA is TGTGCCAGCAGCTTGAGTAGCGGGACAAGCTCTGGGGCCAACGTCCTGACTTTC. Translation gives CASSLSSGTSSGANVLTF.

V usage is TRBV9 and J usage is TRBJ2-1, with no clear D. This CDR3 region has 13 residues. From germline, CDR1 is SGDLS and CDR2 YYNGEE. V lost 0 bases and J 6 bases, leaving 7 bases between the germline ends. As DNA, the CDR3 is TGTGCCAGCAGCGTAGGGGCCCTCAATGAGCAGTTCTTC. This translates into CASSVGALNEQFF. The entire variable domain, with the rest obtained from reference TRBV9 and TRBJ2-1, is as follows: DSGVTQTPKHLITATGQRVTLRCSPRSGDLSVYWYQQSLDQGLQFLIQYYNGEERAKGNILERFSAQQFPDLHSELNLSSLELGDSALYFCASSVGALNEQFFGPGTRLTVL.

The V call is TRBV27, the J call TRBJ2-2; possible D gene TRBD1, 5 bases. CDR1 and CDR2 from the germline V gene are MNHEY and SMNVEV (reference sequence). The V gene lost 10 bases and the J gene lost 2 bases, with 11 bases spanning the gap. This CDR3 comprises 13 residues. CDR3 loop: CATQAPNTGELFF. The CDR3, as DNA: TGTGCCACACAGGCCCCTAACACCGGGGAGCTGTTTTTT.

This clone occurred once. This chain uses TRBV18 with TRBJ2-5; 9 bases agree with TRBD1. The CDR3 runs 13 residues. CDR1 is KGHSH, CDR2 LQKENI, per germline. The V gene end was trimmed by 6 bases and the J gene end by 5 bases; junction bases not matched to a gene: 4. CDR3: CASSLDRGETQYF. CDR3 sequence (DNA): TGTGCCAGCTCGCTAGACAGGGGGGAGACCCAGTACTTC.

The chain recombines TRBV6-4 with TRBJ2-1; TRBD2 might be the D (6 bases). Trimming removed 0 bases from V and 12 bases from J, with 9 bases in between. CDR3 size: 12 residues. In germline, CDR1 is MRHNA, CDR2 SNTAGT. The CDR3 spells CASSDSGGVQFF. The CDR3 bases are TGTGCCAGCAGTGACTCCGGGGGTGTGCAGTTCTTC.

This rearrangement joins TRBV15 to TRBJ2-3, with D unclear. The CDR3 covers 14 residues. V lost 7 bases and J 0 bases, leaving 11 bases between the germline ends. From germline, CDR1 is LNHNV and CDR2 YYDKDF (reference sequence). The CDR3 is CATKPSLSTDTQYF. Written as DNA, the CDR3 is TGTGCCACCAAGCCGAGCCTTAGCACAGATACGCAGTATTTT.